The clone carrying this TCR beta chain was recorded only once. The CDR3 runs to 14 residues. Germline V gene lookup returns CDR1 SEHNR and CDR2 FQNEAQ (reference sequence). V lost 1 base, J lost 2 bases, and 8 bases lay in between. This record comes from a study of T cell changes during pregnancy in multiple sclerosis. Assay: immunoSEQ multiplex PCR; the TCRdb copy retains only in-frame clones and omits some. Of fewer than 45,000 clones listed, 70% to 90% are singletons. Sequences were derived from CD8+ T cells from peripheral blood mononuclear cells, sampled after pregnancy. The TCR comes from a female donor in good health, enrolled as a control in a pregnancy study. The chain uses TRBV7-9 and TRBJ2-5; a weak D match, TRBD1 (6 bases). CDR3 sequence: CASSLGGTQETQYF. CDR3 in DNA: TGTGCCAGCAGCTTAGGGGGGACACAAGAGACCCAGTACTTC.